This T cell receptor beta chain was documented in a study of T cells in Graves' hyperthyroidism and ophthalmopathy. Study-level findings and limits: Blood shared most expanded thyroid clonotypes above 0.001.

The CDR3 has 15 residues. The germline CDR1 and CDR2 sequences are DFQATT and SNEGSKA (reference sequence). This clonotype appeared many times. Its target is not known. There were TCR beta CDR3 regions amplified from RNA transcripts. When the TCR CDR3 underwent first-round RT-PCR, the HTBI primer set was used. TCRdb re-called the multiplex PCR reads with MiXCR, one entry per CDR3 protein. The repertoire includes approximately 480,000 distinct CDR3 sequences, around 20% of them detected once, and more than 25% sits in the top ten. This chain joins TRBV20-1 and TRBJ1-5, with D perhaps matching TRBD1 (6 bases). The receptor's source is a young man with Graves' hyperthyroidism. The sequencing input was blood. This CDR3 is CSPLNYRESNQPQHF. The CDR3 DNA is TGCAGCCCATTAAACTACAGGGAGAGCAATCAGCCCCAGCATTTT.